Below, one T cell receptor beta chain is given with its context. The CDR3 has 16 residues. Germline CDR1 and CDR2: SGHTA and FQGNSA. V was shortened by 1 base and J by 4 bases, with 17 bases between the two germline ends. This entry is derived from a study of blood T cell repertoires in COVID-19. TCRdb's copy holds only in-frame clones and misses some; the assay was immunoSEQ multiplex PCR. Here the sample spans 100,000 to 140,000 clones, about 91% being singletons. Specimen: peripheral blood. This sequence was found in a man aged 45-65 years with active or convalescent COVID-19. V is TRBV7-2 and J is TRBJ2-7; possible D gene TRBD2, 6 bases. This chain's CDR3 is CASSLVAGTSPYEQYF. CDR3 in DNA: TGTGCCAGCAGCTTAGTGGCGGGAACATCACCTTACGAGCAGTACTTC. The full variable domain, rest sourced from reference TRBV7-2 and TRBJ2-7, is GAGVSQSPSNKVTEKGKDVELRCDPISGHTALYWYRQSLGQGLEFLIYFQGNSAPDKSGLPSDRFSAERTGGSVSTLTIQRTQQEDSAVYLCASSLVAGTSPYEQYFGPGTRLTVT.